This TCR beta chain derives from a study of OX40 agonist ivuxolimab in advanced cancers. At the level of the whole study: Ivuxolimab was a fully human IgG2 agonistic monoclonal antibody targeting the costimulatory receptor OX40 (CD134). Partial responses occurred in three dose-escalation patients: two with cutaneous melanoma and one with hepatocellular carcinoma. Prior anti-PD-1, anti-PD-L1 or anti-CTLA-4 therapy was permitted, and checkpoint inhibitors had been received by less than 45% of dose-escalation patients. The monotherapy dose-escalation portion (N ≈ 52 patients) of the phase I ivuxolimab trial is reported in the paper. Intravenous ivuxolimab was administered to patients every 2 weeks at six dose levels: 0.01, 0.1, 0.3, 1.5, 3 and 10 mg/kg. Peripheral TCRbeta sequencing was intended to test whether TCR sequence diversity was altered and clonal T-cell expansion was caused by ivuxolimab. Of the 50 to 55 patients in dose escalation, 19 had hepatocellular carcinoma, about 15 had melanoma, 9 had renal cell carcinoma and 9 had head and neck cancer. A male proportion of under 85% and a mean age of approximately 62 years, ranging from 23 to 79, were recorded for the dose-escalation cohort. The full study reports these points: Low levels of normalized T-cell clonal expansion were also seen in some patients who did not respond. At doses of 0.1 to 3.0 mg/kg, clonal expansion of both CD4+ and CD8+ T cells in blood was seen between baseline and week 6. Which antigens the clonally expanded peripheral T cells were specific for was not determined. After ivuxolimab, expanded clones were on average more numerous among CD8+ T cells than among CD4+ T cells. In the 0.1-3.0 mg/kg groups, partial responders were among the patients with the lowest normalized peripheral clonal expansion, particularly in CD8+ T cells.

The trial excluded patients who had a history of autoimmune disease or were on systemic immunosuppression. Peripheral blood for TCR sequencing was drawn from every dose cohort at baseline, at cycle 4 day 1 and at cycle 7 day 1. Samples came from an open-label, multicenter, first-in-human phase I dose-escalation trial of ivuxolimab. The trial enrolled adults with locally advanced or metastatic head and neck squamous cell, hepatocellular, melanoma or renal cell carcinoma. Before TCR sequencing, CD4+ and CD8+ T cells were separately sorted from peripheral blood. Concerning this clone: Its antigen specificity is not known. Base qualities are not recorded, but no much larger clone differs from it by a single base.

Germline trimming: 3 bases from V, 2 bases from J; junction bases outside gene matches: 13. Including the terminal cysteine and phenylalanine, the CDR3 comprises 17 residues. This entry keeps only the CDR3 DNA: 51 bases, framed from base 1. From a lookup of the germline V gene, CDR1 and CDR2 are SQVTM and ANQGSEA. For sequencing of the TCRbeta CDR3 region, genomic DNA was extracted from the sorted cells. The immunoSEQ Assay was used for sequencing of TCRbeta CDR3 regions. TCRdb re-hosts the immuneACCESS table, in-frame sequences only. Its copies lack some clones; in the studies checked, an unresolved V gene accounts for under half of them, and the cause for the rest is not known. The sample contains 57,000 or so clones, about 85% of them found a single time. The ten largest clones take up under 3.5% of the sample.

The source was CD4+ or CD8+ T cells sorted from blood, collected in a trial of the OX40 agonist ivuxolimab. The sequence joins TRBV29-1 to TRBJ2-1, with TRBD2 identical over 7 junction bases. The receptor comes from an adult with an advanced solid tumor such as melanoma, head and neck, liver or kidney cancer. The CDR3 in this case is CSVDGGGASGAYNEQFF. The DNA sequence reads TGCAGCGTTGACGGGGGAGGGGCTAGCGGAGCCTACAATGAGCAGTTCTTC.